The present entry profiles one TCR beta chain with its context. Its target antigen remains unknown. Base qualities are not at hand, and no much larger clone is one base apart. Including cysteine and phenylalanine, the CDR3 has 12 amino acids. This entry keeps only the CDR3 DNA: 36 bases, framed from base 1. V was cut back by 6 bases and J by 8 bases, leaving a gap of 10 bases between them. CDR1 is given as MNHEY and CDR2 as SVGAGI, both from the germline V gene. TCRbeta CDR3 regions were amplified from genomic DNA by means of the immunoSEQ Assay, a bias-controlled multiplex PCR. The published analysis was carried out like this. The number of nucleated cells in each sample was estimated from the amplification of reference gene primers within the assay. Sequence reads were collapsed and filtered to measure the absolute abundance of every unique TCRbeta CDR3 rearrangement. For each sample, productive Simpson clonality was calculated as the square root of Simpson's diversity index over productive rearrangements. Drawn from immuneACCESS, this table holds only the in-frame rearrangements with V and J called that TCRdb kept. Clones are partly lost; checked studies trace under half to an unresolved V gene and leave the rest unexplained. The DNA gave D and trimming, while V, J and clone size come from that table. Within this sample are roughly 39,000 clones, with 75% to 85% of them counted one time only. The ten largest clones take up roughly 25% of the sample.

These data come from a study of blood T cell repertoires in COVID-19 (dated by TCRdb to 2020 to 2022). Broadly, across the study: The collaborator samples originated in the United States, Italy and Spain and spanned the acute and convalescent phases of COVID-19. Where available, HLA class I and class II types were obtained from metadata supplied by the sample provider rather than from assay-based typing. The samples were drawn from two sources: the first 160 participants of the ongoing ImmuneRACE study, and 1,254 subjects contributed by 6 global collaborators. The sample metadata nearly always contained a de-identified subject ID, COVID-19 status, age in years and sex. The repertoires were released in a freely available public database meant as a resource for research on the immune response to SARS-CoV-2. The prospective study material was composed of cDNA or gDNA derived from T cells, B-cell-depleted T cells, or PBMCs. The dataset comprised deeply sampled blood TCRbeta repertoires from subjects exposed to, actively infected with, or recovered from COVID-19.

Each collaborating institution followed its own protocols to collect whole blood in K2EDTA tubes. For TCRbeta analysis, collaborator samples were shipped as frozen whole blood, as isolated PBMCs, or as DNA extracted from either sample type. General findings and caveats noted by the study authors: The quantity of clinical and demographic metadata differed by source and by participant and was supplied without curation.

The rearrangement joined TRBV6-5 to TRBJ2-2; the D gene is perhaps TRBD1, from 5 matching bases. The receptor comes from a man aged 65-85 years with acute or convalescent COVID-19. The sample consisted of peripheral blood. The DNA sequence follows: TGTGCCAGCAGAACAGGCAGGGGGGAGCTGTTTTTT. Translated, it reads CASRTGRGELFF.